Sequencing of this T cell receptor beta chain was carried out in a study of shared clonotypes between healthy human individuals. Deletions cut 5 bases from V and 4 bases from J, with 5 bases between. Germline CDR1 and CDR2: LGHNA and YSLEER. The CDR3 length is 11 residues. It was CD45RO-negative cells, positively selected for CCR7, that made up naive CD8 cells, with terminally differentiated effector memory CD45RA+ cells excluded. Every donor was a Caucasian adult from Nashville, Tennessee. The table came from immunoSEQ multiplex PCR; TCRdb's copy has only in-frame clones and leaves some out. In the table there are 2 million to 2.5 million clones, roughly 91% of which are singletons.

Material for sequencing was naive CD8+ T cells from PBMCs. This receptor was obtained from a young man in good health. Some clones in this sample may be carry-over from other donors' samples. This chain joins TRBV4-3 and TRBJ1-2, with D hard to call. CDR3 sequence: CASSDRYGYTF. CDR3 nucleotides: TGCGCCAGCAGCGATCGCTATGGCTACACCTTC.